One sample yielded the 10 T cell receptor beta chains listed below, sequenced in a study of cytomegalovirus exposure and HLA in healthy donors. The primer mix had 60 Vbeta and 13 Jbeta primers. Using immunoSEQ multiplex PCR, the repertoire was profiled, and TCRdb retains in-frame clones only, with some absent. The sample lists about 160,000 clones; under 90% were seen once. Sequenced input: PBMCs. Every receptor here comes from a male donor in good health and CMV-seronegative.

V usage is TRBV6-4 and J usage is TRBJ2-7; 9 nucleotides align to TRBD1. CDR3 length: 13 amino acids. Germline CDR1 is MRHNA and CDR2 is SNTAGT. The V gene end was trimmed by 11 bases and the J gene end by 3 bases; junction bases not matched to a gene: 8. CDR3 nucleotides: TGTGCCGGCCGGGGACAGGGCTACTACGAGCAGTACTTC. It is translated as CAGRGQGYYEQYF.

DNA of the CDR3: TGTGCCAGCAGTGCTCCGGGACTAGCGGGAGATAGCTACGAGCAGTACTTC. It translates to CASSAPGLAGDSYEQYF. This chain joins TRBV6-1 and TRBJ2-7; 14 bases fit TRBD2. The CDR3 runs to 17 residues. V shed 4 bases, J shed 3 bases, and the junction held 8 bases outside the gene matches. The germline gives CDR1 MNHNS, CDR2 SASEGT.

This clone was found a few times. This rearrangement joins TRBV5-8 to TRBJ2-1; 9 nucleotides match TRBD1. Trimming cost V 2 bases and J 8 bases; bases outside gene matches: 5. Germline-derived CDR1 and CDR2 are SGHTS and YDEGEE. The CDR3 spans 14 residues. The CDR3 here is CASSFWTGVHEQFF. The CDR3 region has the DNA TGTGCCAGCAGCTTTTGGACAGGGGTCCATGAGCAGTTCTTC.

In the case of this clone: The sample contains more than one DNA sequence encoding this CDR3. The chain combines TRBV28 with TRBJ2-1; unclear D gene. Germline V gene data show CDR1 as MDHEN and CDR2 as SYDVKM. The length of the CDR3 is 14 residues. Trimming shortened V by 2 bases and J by 0 bases, and 5 bases separated the two germline ends. CDR3 protein: CASSLTGSYNEQFF. In DNA, the CDR3 is TGTGCCAGCAGTTTAACGGGCTCCTACAATGAGCAGTTCTTC.

The rearrangement joins TRBV10-3 to TRBJ1-1, with D possibly matching TRBD1 (5 bases). Germline-derived CDR1 and CDR2 are ENHRY and SYGVKD. The CDR3 length is 15 residues. V was shortened by 2 bases and J by 6 bases, with 16 bases between the two germline ends. This CDR3 is CAISEQGGVIAEAFF. The CDR3 nucleotides are TGTGCCATCAGTGAGCAAGGAGGGGTGATCGCTGAAGCTTTCTTT.

The J gene is TRBJ2-7, the V gene TRBV10-3; the match to TRBD2 covers 10 bases. The CDR3 has 16 amino acids. The ends lost 6 bases at V and 3 bases at J; junction bases unmatched: 11. CDR1 and CDR2 from the germline V gene are ENHRY and SYGVKD. The CDR3 reads CAISSLGASGSYEQYF. The CDR3 DNA sequence: TGTGCCATCAGCTCTCTGGGGGCTAGCGGGAGCTACGAGCAGTACTTC.

The V call is TRBV5-4, the J call TRBJ2-7; tentative D call: TRBD2 (6 bases). The CDR3 contains 16 residues. Deletions cut 4 bases from V and 2 bases from J, with 19 bases between. Germline CDR1 is SGHNT and CDR2 is YYREEE (reference sequence). As DNA, the CDR3 is TGTGCCAGCAGCCCCGGGAGTTCATCGGTGGCCTACGAGCAGTACTTC. It translates to CASSPGSSSVAYEQYF. The whole variable domain, filled in from reference TRBV5-4 and TRBJ2-7, reads ETGVTQSPTHLIKTRGQQVTLRCSSQSGHNTVSWYQQALGQGPQFIFQYYREEENGRGNFPPRFSGLQFPNYSSELNVNALELDDSALYLCASSPGSSSVAYEQYFGPGTRLTVT.

The rearrangement uses TRBV19 and TRBJ2-1, with 9 bases fitting TRBD2. This CDR3 spans 15 amino acids. V shed 6 bases, J shed 8 bases, and the junction held 11 bases outside the gene matches. CDR1 LNHDA and CDR2 SQIVND come from the germline V gene (reference sequence). CDR3 loop: CASRKLAGENYEQFF. The CDR3 DNA reads TGTGCCAGTAGAAAATTAGCGGGAGAGAACTATGAGCAGTTCTTC.

The chain uses TRBV5-1 and TRBJ1-1, with 7 bases that match TRBD1. Germline loops: CDR1 SGHRS, CDR2 YFSETQ. V shed 0 bases, J shed 4 bases, and the junction held 18 bases outside the gene matches. This CDR3 comprises 19 residues. The CDR3 protein is CASSLAGTGVLSGRTEAFF. As DNA, the CDR3 is TGCGCCAGCAGCTTGGCCGGCACAGGGGTTTTGTCGGGCCGCACTGAAGCTTTCTTT. Variable domain in full (rest from reference TRBV5-1 and TRBJ1-1): KAGVTQTPRYLIKTRGQQVTLSCSPISGHRSVSWYQQTPGQGLQFLFEYFSETQRNKGNFPGRFSGRQFSNSRSEMNVSTLELGDSALYLCASSLAGTGVLSGRTEAFFGQGTRLTVV.

This chain's CDR3 is CASSFVGADYGYTF. The CDR3 DNA follows: TGTGCCAGCAGTTTCGTGGGGGCCGACTATGGCTACACCTTC. The rearrangement uses TRBV27 and TRBJ1-2, with TRBD1 as a possible D gene (6 bases). V was trimmed by 3 bases and J by 3 bases, leaving 11 bases between them. CDR3 length: 14 residues. Germline V CDR1 and CDR2: MNHEY, SMNVEV (reference sequence).